What follows are 24 T cell receptor beta chains derived from one specimen sequenced in a study of T-cell memory formation after mild COVID-19. Each CDR3 protein is one row after TCRdb ran MiXCR on the 5' RACE reads. The sample shows approximately 250,000 distinct CDR3 sequences, 16% of them seen only once. The sequencing input was PBMCs or a T cell subset sorted from them (not recorded which). The receptors derive from a man aged 18 to 30 who had mild COVID-19 (a few samples of this study predate the infection). Cell type and time point are not known.

The sample holds a few counts of this clonotype. This sequence joins TRBV5-8 and TRBJ2-1; 9 bases align to TRBD1. CDR1 SGHTS and CDR2 YDEGEE come from the germline V gene. Trimming cost V 3 bases and J 5 bases; bases outside gene matches: 3. The CDR3 length is 14 residues. CDR3 sequence: CASSYRDRDNEQFF. The CDR3 DNA follows: TGTGCCAGCAGCTACCGGGACAGGGACAATGAGCAGTTCTTC.

This clonotype was detected only a few times. V is TRBV6-5 and J is TRBJ1-1; a possible D gene is TRBD1 (5 bases). Germline assignment: CDR1 MNHEY and CDR2 SVGAGI. CDR3 length: 17 residues. Trimming cost V 0 bases and J 1 base, with 15 bases left between them. The CDR3, as DNA: TGTGCCAGCAGTTACTCGATCCCAGGGTCACCGAACACTGAAGCTTTCTTT. Its protein is CASSYSIPGSPNTEAFF.

The chain combines TRBV7-3 with TRBJ2-2, with D unresolved. Trimming removed 7 bases at V and 1 base at J, with 13 bases between. Germline assignment: CDR1 SGHTA and CDR2 FQGTGA. This CDR3 spans 15 amino acids. The CDR3 loop is CASTPSGLNTGELFF. The DNA of the CDR3 is TGTGCCAGCACCCCATCCGGGTTGAACACCGGGGAGCTGTTTTTT. The variable domain in full, completed from reference TRBV7-3 and TRBJ2-2, reads GAGVSQTPSNKVTEKGKYVELRCDPISGHTALYWYRQSLGQGPEFLIYFQGTGAADDSGLPNDRFFAVRPEGSVSTLKIQRTERGDSAVYLCASTPSGLNTGELFFGEGSRLTVL.

The chain links TRBV7-9 to TRBJ2-2; tentatively, D is TRBD1 or TRBD2 (5 bases each). The CDR3 spans 15 residues. Per the germline V gene, CDR1 is SEHNR and CDR2 is FQNEAQ (reference sequence). Deletions cut 7 bases from V and 1 base from J, with 13 bases between. The CDR3 here is CASIPGTGNTGELFF. Here the CDR3 DNA reads TGTGCCAGCATACCCGGGACCGGGAACACCGGGGAGCTGTTTTTT. Combining the CDR3 with reference TRBV7-9 and TRBJ2-2 gives the whole variable domain DTGVSQNPRHKITKRGQNVTFRCDPISEHNRLYWYRQTLGQGPEFLTYFQNEAQLEKSRLLSDRFSAERPKGSFSTLEIQRTEQGDSAMYLCASIPGTGNTGELFFGEGSRLTVL.

There are a few counts of this clonotype. The chain has TRBV5-1 and TRBJ2-1; D unclear. This CDR3 has 15 amino acids. In germline, CDR1 is SGHRS, CDR2 YFSETQ. V was cut by 6 bases and J by 5 bases, with 18 bases left in between. The CDR3 nucleotides are TGCGCCAGCATCGCTTCGGGCGCTTACCACAATGAGCAGTTCTTC. Its translation: CASIASGAYHNEQFF.

This clonotype was recorded a few times. CDR3 region: CAIPFQYGYTF. The CDR3 DNA reads TGTGCCATCCCTTTTCAATATGGCTACACCTTC. The gene calls are TRBV10-3 and TRBJ1-2; D gene uncertain. The CDR3 loop spans 11 amino acids. The V gene lost 8 bases and the J gene lost 5 bases, with 9 bases spanning the gap. From germline, CDR1 is ENHRY and CDR2 SYGVKD.

This clonotype was counted at least ten times. The chain links TRBV7-2 to TRBJ1-5; unclear D gene. V gave up 6 bases and J gave up 0 bases, with 9 bases separating them. The CDR3 extends over 14 amino acids. The germline CDR1 and CDR2 sequences are SGHTA and FQGNSA. CDR3 DNA sequence: TGTGCCAGCAGTGTGTGGGATAGCAATCAGCCCCAGCATTTT. Protein product: CASSVWDSNQPQHF.

The chain links TRBV5-5 to TRBJ1-2, with TRBD1 identical over 7 bases. Germline V CDR1 and CDR2: SGHKS, YYEKEE (reference sequence). V trimming: 4 bases; J trimming: 2 bases; junction bases outside the gene matches: 8. CDR3 length equals 15 residues. CDR3 loop: CASSLQGGGNYGYTF. The CDR3 DNA sequence: TGTGCCAGCAGCCTCCAGGGGGGCGGAAACTATGGCTACACCTTC. Full variable domain (rest looked up from reference TRBV5-5 and TRBJ1-2): DAGVTQSPTHLIKTRGQQVTLRCSPISGHKSVSWYQQVLGQGPQFIFQYYEKEERGRGNFPDRFSARQFPNYSSELNVNALLLGDSALYLCASSLQGGGNYGYTFGSGTRLTVV.

The V call is TRBV20-1, the J call TRBJ2-6; D ambiguous. The CDR3 runs to 14 residues. V dropped 5 bases and J dropped 2 bases, with 10 bases sitting between them. Germline CDR1 reads DFQATT; CDR2 reads SNEGSKA (reference sequence). The CDR3 region has the DNA TGCAGTGCTCCCACGGCCCCTGGGGCCAACGTCCTGACTTTC. Translated: CSAPTAPGANVLTF.

This clonotype was recorded a few times. The chain carries TRBV7-2 and TRBJ2-7, with 8 positions matching TRBD1. The length of the CDR3 is 13 residues. The germline gives CDR1 SGHTA, CDR2 FQGNSA. V gave up 5 bases and J gave up 6 bases; unmatched junction bases: 6. The CDR3 spells CASSPQGASEQYF. The CDR3 DNA sequence: TGTGCCAGCAGCCCCCAGGGGGCCTCCGAGCAGTACTTC.

This rearrangement joins TRBV29-1 to TRBJ1-1; D remains ambiguous. CDR3 size: 13 residues. The germline gives CDR1 SQVTM, CDR2 ANQGSEA. Trimming pared 6 bases from V and 3 bases from J, leaving 14 bases between. CDR3 DNA: TGCAGCGTCCGTAGGGATCTAGACACTGAAGCTTTCTTT. Its protein is CSVRRDLDTEAFF.

The V call is TRBV5-1, the J call TRBJ2-5, with a weak D call TRBD2 (5 bases). The V and J ends lost 6 bases and 7 bases respectively, with 10 bases between them. There are 11 residues in the CDR3. CDR1 is SGHRS, CDR2 YFSETQ, per germline. The chain's CDR3 is CASNGEGTQYF. The CDR3 DNA sequence: TGCGCCAGCAATGGAGAGGGGACCCAGTACTTC.

The chain joins TRBV6-6 to TRBJ2-7; a possible D gene is TRBD2 (6 bases). The germline V gene has CDR1 MNHNY and CDR2 SVGAGI (reference sequence). CDR3 length: 13 residues. The V gene lost 8 bases and the J gene lost 3 bases, with 14 bases spanning the gap. DNA for the CDR3: TGTGCCAGCGGCCACGGGGGATTCTACGAGCAGTACTTC. This gives the protein CASGHGGFYEQYF.

By share, this clonotype ranks as medium-sized. The chain joins TRBV29-1 to TRBJ2-7; D unresolved. Trimming cost V 1 base and J 0 bases, with 7 bases left between them. Germline CDR1 reads SQVTM; CDR2 reads ANQGSEA. The CDR3 has 13 residues. This chain's CDR3 is CSVEGGVSYEQYF. The CDR3 DNA is TGCAGCGTTGAAGGTGGGGTCTCCTACGAGCAGTACTTC.

The sample holds a few counts of this clonotype. The chain has TRBV9 and TRBJ2-1, with D possibly matching TRBD1 (5 bases). Germline V CDR1 and CDR2: SGDLS, YYNGEE. CDR3 length: 13 residues. Trimming left V 3 bases short and J 4 bases short, with 8 bases between. CDR3: CASSDQGYNEQFF. The CDR3 nucleotides are TGTGCCAGCAGCGACCAGGGTTACAATGAGCAGTTCTTC.

The chain combines TRBV7-3 with TRBJ2-6, with TRBD2 as a possible D gene (5 bases). V was clipped by 8 bases and J by 0 bases, with 11 bases between them. Looked up from germline, CDR1 is SGHTA and CDR2 is FQGTGA. This CDR3 is 15 amino acids long. CDR3 DNA sequence: TGTGCCAGCCGCCCCGGAGGCTCTGGGGCCAACGTCCTGACTTTC. Protein product: CASRPGGSGANVLTF.

The chain recombines TRBV4-1 with TRBJ2-2; 9 bases agree with TRBD2. J gave up 4 bases and V 3 bases, and 6 bases lay outside the gene matches. Looked up from germline, CDR1 is MGHRA and CDR2 is YSYEKL. The CDR3 contains 16 residues. CDR3 sequence: CASSQMGTSPTGELFF. The CDR3 DNA follows: TGCGCCAGCAGCCAGATGGGGACTAGCCCCACCGGGGAGCTGTTTTTT.

This clonotype came up a few times. The chain has TRBV12-3 or TRBV12-4 and TRBJ1-1, with no clear D. Trimming shortened V by 1 base and J by 2 bases, and 8 bases separated the two germline ends. This CDR3 spans 14 amino acids. CDR3 DNA sequence: TGTGCCAGCAGTTTAGGTTCGGGTAACACTGAAGCTTTCTTT. Translating gives CASSLGSGNTEAFF.

This clonotype has only a few counts. This chain uses TRBV11-2 with TRBJ2-1; tentatively, D is TRBD1 or TRBD2 (5 bases each). The CDR3 loop spans 16 amino acids. The V end was cut by 2 bases, the J end by 0 bases, with 11 bases between. Germline V gene sequence: CDR1 SGHAT, CDR2 FQNNGV. CDR3 coding DNA: TGTGCCAGCAGCTTAAGTTGGGGGAGCTCCTACAATGAGCAGTTCTTC. Its protein is CASSLSWGSSYNEQFF.

V gene TRBV5-6 combines with J gene TRBJ2-1; D ambiguous. The length of the CDR3 is 11 residues. The germline CDR1 and CDR2 sequences are SGHDT and YYEEEE. With 4 bases removed from V and 7 bases from J, the gap between germline ends came to 6 bases. The CDR3 loop is CASSVQNEQFF. The CDR3 DNA reads TGTGCCAGCAGCGTTCAGAATGAGCAGTTCTTC.

The chain recombines TRBV15 with TRBJ1-5, with no clear D. Germline CDR1 and CDR2: LNHNV and YYDKDF (reference sequence). The germline V and J ends were trimmed by 0 bases and 3 bases, with 9 bases remaining between them. The CDR3 covers 15 residues. CDR3 bases: TGTGCCACCAGCAGAGAAGGAGGCAACAATCAGCCCCAGCATTTT. This sequence encodes CATSREGGNNQPQHF.

This clonotype came up a few times. The chain recombines TRBV6-5 with TRBJ2-1, with a possible D match to TRBD1 (5 bases). The ends were cut back, 0 bases at V and 5 bases at J, with 8 bases in the middle. The germline V gene has CDR1 MNHEY and CDR2 SVGAGI. This CDR3 has 14 residues. CDR3 DNA: TGTGCCAGCAGTTACTCGAACAGGAACAATGAGCAGTTCTTC. Amino acid sequence: CASSYSNRNNEQFF.

The J gene is TRBJ2-1, the V gene TRBV20-1, with TRBD2 matching 10 bases. This CDR3 has 18 amino acids. V shed 0 bases, J shed 9 bases, and the junction held 17 bases outside the gene matches. Germline-derived CDR1 and CDR2 are DFQATT and SNEGSKA (reference sequence). The CDR3 loop reads CSARDPQLAGATDGEQFF. CDR3 bases: TGCAGTGCTAGAGATCCCCAGCTAGCGGGGGCTACAGACGGTGAGCAGTTCTTC.

This clonotype has a handful of counts. This rearrangement joins TRBV4-1 to TRBJ1-1, with a tentative D call TRBD1 (6 bases). Trimming stripped 7 bases from V and 8 bases from J, with 26 bases between. Germline-derived CDR1 and CDR2 are MGHRA and YSYEKL. The CDR3 has 16 residues. The CDR3, as DNA: TGCGCCAGCACCATGACCCTAAGATGGGACATTGCGGAAGCTTTCTTT. It translates to CASTMTLRWDIAEAFF.